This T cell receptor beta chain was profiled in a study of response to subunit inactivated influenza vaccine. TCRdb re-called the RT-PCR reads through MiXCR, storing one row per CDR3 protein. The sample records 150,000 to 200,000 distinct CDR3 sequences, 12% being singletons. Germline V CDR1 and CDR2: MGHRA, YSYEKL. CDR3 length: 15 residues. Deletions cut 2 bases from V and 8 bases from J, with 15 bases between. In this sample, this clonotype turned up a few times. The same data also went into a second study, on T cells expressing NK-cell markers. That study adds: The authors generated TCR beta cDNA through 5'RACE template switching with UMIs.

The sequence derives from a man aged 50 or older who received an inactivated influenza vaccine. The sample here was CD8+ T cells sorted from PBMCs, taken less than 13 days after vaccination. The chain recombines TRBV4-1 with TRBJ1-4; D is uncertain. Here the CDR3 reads CASSQLHLPVEKLFF. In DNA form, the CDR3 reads TGCGCCAGCAGCCAACTACACTTGCCGGTAGAAAAACTGTTTTTT.